Below are 22 T cell receptor beta chains sequenced from a single sample in a study of T cells in Graves' hyperthyroidism and ophthalmopathy. Regions amplified from RNA transcripts were the TCR beta CDR3 regions. The primer set for the first-round RT-PCR of the TCR CDR3 was HTBI. TCRdb re-analysed the multiplex PCR reads in MiXCR, keeping a single row per CDR3 protein. The table has hundreds of thousands of distinct CDR3 sequences, just under 20% seen once. The source material was blood. All receptors come from a man aged 40-50 years with Graves' ophthalmopathy.

This clonotype was seen repeatedly, ten times or more. The chain joins TRBV7-2 to TRBJ2-1; maybe TRBD2 (6 bases). In germline, CDR1 is SGHTA, CDR2 FQGNSA. This CDR3 spans 15 amino acids. Trimming took 5 bases from V and 3 from J, leaving 14 bases between them. CDR3 nucleotide sequence: TGTGCCAGCAGCCGGGACTTGAAGGTCTACAATGAGCAGTTCTTC. It encodes CASSRDLKVYNEQFF.

A remark on this clonotype: Given a far larger clone just one base away, this is likely a sequencing read error. The genes are TRBV7-2 and TRBJ1-1; D not resolved. The CDR3 loop spans 13 amino acids. Germline V gene data show CDR1 as SGHTA and CDR2 as FQGNSA. The V end was cut by 3 bases, the J end by 1 base, with 6 bases between. The DNA for the CDR3 is TGTGCCAGCAGCTTTACTAGGAACACTGAAGCTTTCTTT. Protein: CASSFTRNTEAFF.

The rearrangement uses TRBV25-1 and TRBJ1-1; D remains unclear. Germline values: CDR1 MGHDK, CDR2 SYGVNS. This CDR3 is 13 amino acids long. V was shortened by 2 bases and J by 10 bases, with 14 bases between the two germline ends. DNA for the CDR3: TGTGCCAGCAGTGAAGCGGCGGAACGGGGAGCTTTCTTT. This encodes CASSEAAERGAFF.

This clonotype occurred a few times. The chain recombines TRBV12-3 or TRBV12-4 with TRBJ1-5, with TRBD1 identical over 12 bases. This CDR3 has 15 amino acids. The trim removed 5 bases at V and 9 bases at J, leaving 8 bases unmatched. The CDR3 coding sequence is TGTGCCAGCAGTCCAGGGACAGGGGGCCCTGGGCCCCAGCATTTT. This gives the protein CASSPGTGGPGPQHF.

Ten or more counts support this clonotype. The gene calls are TRBV3-1 and TRBJ2-5; tentative D call: TRBD2 (6 bases). CDR3 size: 14 residues. Deletions cut 5 bases from V and 2 bases from J, with 12 bases between. Germline lookup yields CDR1 LGHDT and CDR2 YNNKEL (reference sequence). CDR3 in amino acids: CASSAGPQQETQYF. CDR3 sequence (DNA): TGTGCCAGCAGCGCGGGACCGCAGCAAGAGACCCAGTACTTC.

This clonotype was counted many times. The chain couples TRBV29-1 to TRBJ2-3, with D maybe TRBD2 (6 bases). The germline V gene encodes CDR1 SQVTM and CDR2 ANQGSEA. This CDR3 contains 14 residues. V lost 7 bases, J lost 2 bases, and 16 bases lay in between. CDR3 nucleotides: TGCAGCGCCTCGGGAGAACTACACACAGATACGCAGTATTTT. Translation gives CSASGELHTDTQYF.

This clonotype has a single count. The V and J genes are TRBV19 and TRBJ2-7; D is unresolved. Germline V gives CDR1 LNHDA, CDR2 SQIVND (reference sequence). The CDR3 has 15 amino acids. The V end lost 3 bases, the J end lost 4 bases, and 16 bases lay between the germline ends. The CDR3, as DNA: TGTGCCAGTAGTATCGAAGCTGTCTCCCCTTACGAGCAGTACTTC. Translating it yields CASSIEAVSPYEQYF.

This clonotype was counted at least ten times. The rearrangement links TRBV29-1 to TRBJ2-1; D may match TRBD1 or TRBD2 (5 bases each). The CDR3 is 13 residues long. V lost 7 bases and J 2 bases, leaving 12 bases between the germline ends. Germline lookup yields CDR1 SQVTM and CDR2 ANQGSEA. CDR3 protein: CSARDPPYNEQFF. Written as DNA, the CDR3 is TGCAGCGCTAGGGACCCGCCCTACAATGAGCAGTTCTTC.

The chain has TRBV30 and TRBJ2-7, with TRBD2 as a possible D gene (5 bases). Trimming removed 5 bases at V and 0 bases at J, with 8 bases between. The germline gives CDR1 GTSNPN, CDR2 SVGIG (reference sequence). The CDR3 runs 12 residues. CDR3 residues: CAWGGLSYEQYF. In DNA form, the CDR3 reads TGTGCCTGGGGAGGACTCTCCTACGAGCAGTACTTC.

This clonotype appeared many times. This chain connects TRBV28 to TRBJ2-7; weak D call: TRBD2 (6 bases). CDR3 length equals 14 residues. Germline-derived CDR1 and CDR2 are MDHEN and SYDVKM. Trimming stripped 2 bases from V and 9 bases from J, with 17 bases between. The CDR3 DNA sequence: TGTGCCAGCAGTTTACGGGAGCGGGCAGTGGCGCAGTACTTC. This encodes CASSLRERAVAQYF.

This clonotype was observed at least ten times. The DNA for the CDR3 is TGTGCCAGCAGCCAAGGACAGGGAAGGGCTTTCTTT. Translating it yields CASSQGQGRAFF. The gene calls are TRBV3-1 and TRBJ1-1, with 7 bases aligning to TRBD1. Germline CDR1 reads LGHDT; CDR2 reads YNNKEL (reference sequence). V gave up 1 base and J gave up 11 bases; unmatched junction bases: 4. CDR3 length: 12 residues. The full variable domain, in which reference TRBV3-1 and TRBJ1-1 provide the parts outside the CDR3, is DTAVSQTPKYLVTQMGNDKSIKCEQNLGHDTMYWYKQDSKKFLKIMFSYNNKELIINETVPNRFSPKSPDKAHLNLHINSLELGDSAVYFCASSQGQGRAFFGQGTRLTVV.

This clonotype was detected many times. Germline and junction disagree at one end, which may indicate a read error. The chain links TRBV5-1 to TRBJ2-5; D gene unclear. Germline V gives CDR1 SGHRS, CDR2 YFSETQ. The CDR3 is 13 amino acids. CDR3 nucleotide sequence: TGTGCCAGCAGCTTAGGCTCACAAGAGACCCAGTACTTC. Translated: CASSLGSQETQYF.

The chain joins TRBV13 to TRBJ1-5; D is unclear. V lost 5 bases and J lost 2, with 22 bases in between. Germline CDR1 and CDR2: PRHDT and FYEKMQ (reference sequence). This CDR3 region has 18 residues. DNA for the CDR3: TGTGCCAGCAGCCGAGGAGGAGGGAGCGGGATAGGCAATCAGCCCCAGCATTTT. This sequence encodes CASSRGGGSGIGNQPQHF.

The rearrangement joins TRBV6-1 to TRBJ2-7, with 10 bases lining up with TRBD1. Germline V gene lookup returns CDR1 MNHNS and CDR2 SASEGT. V shed 7 bases and J 6 bases; nucleotides not matched to a gene: 9. The CDR3 is made up of 14 amino acids. CDR3 protein: CASTYSGTGVEQYF. In nucleotides, the CDR3 is TGTGCCAGCACCTACTCTGGGACAGGGGTCGAGCAGTACTTC.

This clonotype was observed at least ten times. The J gene is TRBJ1-5, the V gene TRBV20-1; TRBD1 is a possible D gene (5 bases). The germline CDR1 and CDR2 sequences are DFQATT and SNEGSKA (reference sequence). This CDR3 is 15 amino acids long. V was clipped by 6 bases and J by 0 bases, with 15 bases between them. For the CDR3, the DNA is TGCAGTGCAACCGACAGCATATATAGCAATCAGCCCCAGCATTTT. Amino acid sequence: CSATDSIYSNQPQHF.

The rearrangement links TRBV9 to TRBJ1-3, with D unresolved. The CDR3 runs 17 residues. Germline V gene data show CDR1 as SGDLS and CDR2 as YYNGEE. V was shortened by 3 bases and J by 3 bases, with 19 bases between the two germline ends. The CDR3 region has the DNA TGTGCCAGCAGCGCCGACCTAAGAGGCGGGAGTGGAAACACCATATATTTT. It specifies CASSADLRGGSGNTIYF. Drawing the rest from reference TRBV9 and TRBJ1-3, the complete variable domain is DSGVTQTPKHLITATGQRVTLRCSPRSGDLSVYWYQQSLDQGLQFLIQYYNGEERAKGNILERFSAQQFPDLHSELNLSSLELGDSALYFCASSADLRGGSGNTIYFGEGSWLTVV.

This clonotype turned up a few times. The rearrangement links TRBV5-1 to TRBJ2-7, with 7 bases fitting TRBD1. V lost 1 base and J lost 7; bases outside the gene matches: 14. Germline CDR1 and CDR2: SGHRS and YFSETQ. The CDR3 spans 16 residues. CDR3 amino acids: CASSLSLRQGAREQYF. CDR3 nucleotide sequence: TGCGCCAGCAGCTTGTCTCTCCGACAGGGAGCGAGAGAGCAGTACTTC.

The sample holds many counts of this clonotype. This chain links TRBV6-1 with TRBJ1-1; the match to TRBD1 covers 10 bases. The V gene end was trimmed by 7 bases and the J gene end by 4 bases; junction bases not matched to a gene: 9. The CDR3 contains 15 residues. CDR1 and CDR2 (germline): MNHNS, SASEGT. The CDR3 loop reads CASIGTGDLRTEAFF. CDR3 nucleotides: TGTGCCAGCATCGGGACAGGGGATCTACGCACTGAAGCTTTCTTT.

This clonotype came up many times. The chain combines TRBV6-5 with TRBJ2-5; 7 bases align to TRBD1. Trimming removed 2 bases from V and 4 bases from J; junction bases left unmatched: 7. Germline V gives CDR1 MNHEY, CDR2 SVGAGI. The CDR3 covers 15 residues. The CDR3 reads CASSYKGQLPETQYF. The CDR3 coding sequence is TGTGCCAGCAGTTACAAGGGACAGCTTCCAGAGACCCAGTACTTC.

This clonotype was counted a few times. The V gene is TRBV20-1, the J gene TRBJ1-5, with TRBD1 as a possible D gene (5 bases). Trimming stripped 3 bases from V and 6 bases from J, with 21 bases between. CDR3 length equals 16 residues. CDR1 is DFQATT and CDR2 is SNEGSKA in the germline V gene (reference sequence). The CDR3 DNA is TGCAGTGCTAGGTTGGTCCAAGCGGGGGGGAGTCAGCCCCAGCATTTT. As protein: CSARLVQAGGSQPQHF.

This clonotype was detected many times. The chain's CDR3 is CASSPGQGAKPQHF. For the CDR3, the DNA is TGTGCCAGCAGCCCCGGACAGGGGGCTAAGCCCCAGCATTTT. The chain carries TRBV6-2 or TRBV6-3 and TRBJ1-5; 11 nucleotides agree with TRBD1. Germline V CDR1 and CDR2: MNHEY, SVGEGT. This CDR3 spans 14 amino acids. The V segment lost 6 bases and the J segment 8 bases; nucleotides outside the gene matches: 6.

Remarks on this clonotype: This could be a read error, since a much larger clone is one nucleotide away. J is TRBJ2-7 and V is TRBV2; 8 positions match TRBD2. The germline V gene encodes CDR1 SNHLY and CDR2 FYNNEI. The CDR3 has 14 amino acids. In DNA form, the CDR3 reads TGTGCCAGCAGCCTGACTAGCGAAAGCTACGAGCAGCACTTC. This encodes CASSLTSESYEQHF.